This TCR beta chain was recorded in a study of human T cells and chemical hapten exposure. Study-wide context: Minor volume differences among pooled libraries chiefly drove per-sample TCR yield variation.

Unique molecular identifiers were attached to individual cDNA molecules during library preparation. TCRdb recomputed calls from the RACE reads with MiXCR, one row per CDR3 protein. The repertoire holds approximately 96,000 distinct CDR3 sequences, with 9.3% as singletons. Time point indicated: patch test 2, 6 weeks after DPC sensitization. This sample's treatment: therapeutic diphenylcyclopropenone sensitization with weekly scalp DPC. Study-level results: Patch test score rose with PT1 expanded TCRs, significant at 8, 16, 32, not 4.

V lost 3 bases and J lost 2, with 18 bases in between. The germline gives CDR1 DFQATT, CDR2 SNEGSKA (reference sequence). This CDR3 comprises 16 residues. As concerns this clonotype: Its antigen is unidentified.

The TCR comes from a woman between 40 and 50 years old with alopecia areata. Some clones in this sample may be carry-over from other donors' samples. The sample consisted of whole blood, taken in connection with sensitization to the hapten diphenylcyclopropenone (DPC). The V call is TRBV20-1, the J call TRBJ2-3; D perhaps matches TRBD1 (5 bases). Written as DNA, the CDR3 is TGCAGTGCTAGTCCTCTTGGGGCCCTTCACACAGATACGCAGTATTTT. The encoded protein is CSASPLGALHTDTQYF.